The rows below give T cell receptor beta chains drawn from one sample of a study of blood T cell repertoires in COVID-19. Repertoires were generated with immunoSEQ multiplex PCR, while TCRdb's copy carries only in-frame clones and drops some. The repertoire holds fewer than 100,000 clones, more than 75% seen once, with approximately 7.4% in the top ten. The specimen sequenced was peripheral blood. The receptor set was obtained from a human donor with acute or convalescent COVID-19. The donor label of this sample is uncertain. Each CDR3 is given with its conserved first and last residue. Fields, in order: J gene, V gene, D gene, CDR3 protein. The D gene is left open where the match is weak.

TRBJ2-1 TRBV7-6 TRBD2 CASSLYLAGGGNEQFF
TRBJ1-1 TRBV27 NA CASRPMDGLEAFF
TRBJ2-2 TRBV28 NA CASRPPPYRSTGELFF
TRBJ2-5 TRBV28 NA CASRGADTLGETQYF
TRBJ1-5 TRBV10-1 NA CASSESRDQPQHF
TRBJ1-1 TRBV5-1 NA CASSLDSGNTEAFF
TRBJ2-3 TRBV7-7 NA CASSFGRGSLDTQYF
TRBJ2-5 TRBV6-4 NA CASSEQEGETQYF
TRBJ1-5 TRBV18 NA CASSGGSGDQPQHF
TRBJ2-1 TRBV24-1 TRBD2 CATSGSRLAGGLGDEQFF
TRBJ2-2 TRBV4-2 NA CASSQGGMRIRGTGELFF
TRBJ1-5 TRBV15 NA CATSRDTGEPQHF